The 28 T cell receptor beta chains below come from one sample, sequenced in a study of blood T cell repertoires in COVID-19. Profiling relied on immunoSEQ multiplex PCR, and the TCRdb table lists in-frame clones only, not all of them. The sample shows 260,000 or so clones, under 90% of them seen only once. The sample was PBMCs or T cells enriched from blood (not recorded which). These receptors all come from a woman aged 40 to 50 who had been exposed to COVID-19.

V and J are TRBV9 and TRBJ1-1, with 7 bases lining up with TRBD1. The CDR3 length is 15 residues. Germline V gives CDR1 SGDLS, CDR2 YYNGEE. V gave up 7 bases and J gave up 1 base; unmatched junction bases: 10. CDR3 protein: CASYRWRGQNTEAFF. CDR3 nucleotide sequence: TGTGCCAGCTACCGTTGGAGGGGGCAGAACACTGAAGCTTTCTTT.

The genes are TRBV20-1 and TRBJ1-1; the D gene is possibly TRBD1 (6 bases). V dropped 5 bases and J dropped 7 bases, with 11 bases sitting between them. CDR3 length equals 11 residues. CDR1 and CDR2 (germline): DFQATT, SNEGSKA (reference sequence). In nucleotides, the CDR3 is TGCAGTGCTTACAGGGTAGGTGAAGCTTTCTTT. As protein: CSAYRVGEAFF.

The chain combines TRBV19 with TRBJ2-5; a weak D match, TRBD1 (6 bases). Germline lookup yields CDR1 LNHDA and CDR2 SQIVND (reference sequence). Trimming took off 8 bases at V and 0 bases at J, with 16 bases between the two ends. The CDR3 spans 15 residues. CDR3: CASRTGKRDQETQYF. The CDR3 bases are TGTGCCAGTCGAACAGGGAAGAGGGACCAAGAGACCCAGTACTTC.

The CDR3 DNA reads as TGTGCCAGCAGCCAAACGGGGGTCCCGGTAAACATTCAGTACTTC. It yields the protein CASSQTGVPVNIQYF. The rearrangement uses TRBV14 and TRBJ2-4; weak D call: TRBD2 (6 bases). Germline CDR1 SGHDN, CDR2 FVKESK. This CDR3 region has 15 residues. Trimming took 2 bases from V and 6 from J, leaving 14 bases between them.

The chain employs TRBV5-1 and TRBJ2-2; D unresolved. Trimming removed 1 base at V and 3 bases at J, with 7 bases between. This CDR3 has 14 amino acids. Per germline, CDR1 SGHRS and CDR2 YFSETQ. This CDR3 reads CASSLITDTGELFF. DNA of the CDR3: TGCGCCAGCAGCTTGATCACGGACACCGGGGAGCTGTTTTTT.

This clone was counted between two and nine times. The chain couples TRBV6-5 to TRBJ2-1, with 8 bases fitting TRBD2. Germline V gene lookup returns CDR1 MNHEY and CDR2 SVGAGI. The CDR3 contains 14 residues. After removal of 6 bases from V and 4 bases from J, the junction contained 5 bases not matched to a gene. CDR3 residues: CASSLAGWYNEQFF. CDR3 in DNA: TGTGCCAGCAGCTTAGCGGGGTGGTACAATGAGCAGTTCTTC.

This sequence joins TRBV24-1 and TRBJ2-2; a possible D gene is TRBD2 (5 bases). Per the germline V gene, CDR1 is KGHDR and CDR2 is SFDVKD. The CDR3 has 13 amino acids. V shed 9 bases and J shed 1 base, with 8 bases lying between them. The CDR3 spells CATERENTGELFF. Here the CDR3 DNA reads TGTGCCACCGAGAGGGAGAACACCGGGGAGCTGTTTTTT.

This chain links TRBV18 with TRBJ2-1; 10 bases are shared with TRBD1. After removal of 5 bases from V and 1 base from J, the junction contained 2 bases not matched to a gene. The CDR3 is 15 amino acids. Germline V gene sequence: CDR1 KGHSH, CDR2 LQKENI. The CDR3 loop is CASSLDRGSYNEQFF. DNA of the CDR3: TGTGCCAGCTCATTGGACAGGGGGTCCTACAATGAGCAGTTCTTC.

The chain has TRBV9 and TRBJ2-3; D is possibly TRBD2 (7 bases). The CDR3 length is 14 residues. Germline CDR1 and CDR2: SGDLS and YYNGEE. V was pared by 4 bases and J by 6 bases, with 15 bases between. The CDR3, as DNA: TGTGCCAGCAGCCCCCGGACTAGGGGGGATACGCAGTATTTT. Its protein product is CASSPRTRGDTQYF.

The rearrangement joins TRBV6-5 to TRBJ1-2; TRBD1 aligns across 11 bases. The germline V gene has CDR1 MNHEY and CDR2 SVGAGI. V lost 5 bases, J lost 6 bases, and 8 bases stayed unmatched. This CDR3 spans 15 amino acids. CDR3 nucleotides: TGTGCCAGCAGTCCTGGGACAGGGGGAGGGAATGGCTACACCTTC. It is translated as CASSPGTGGGNGYTF.

The chain joins TRBV19 to TRBJ1-2, with D unclear. This CDR3 has 16 amino acids. The V end was cut by 7 bases, the J end by 2 bases, with 20 bases between. The germline CDR1 and CDR2 sequences are LNHDA and SQIVND (reference sequence). This CDR3 is CASTSIDRGVNYGYTF. CDR3 in DNA: TGTGCCAGTACCTCAATAGATCGTGGAGTAAACTATGGCTACACCTTC.

The chain links TRBV6-5 to TRBJ1-1; no clear D. The CDR3 has 14 amino acids. V was shortened by 2 bases and J by 5 bases, with 12 bases between the two germline ends. The germline V gene encodes CDR1 MNHEY and CDR2 SVGAGI. CDR3 amino acids: CASSYGRFQTEAFF. As DNA, the CDR3 is TGTGCCAGCAGTTACGGCCGTTTTCAGACTGAAGCTTTCTTT.

The chain employs TRBV19 and TRBJ2-1; TRBD1 aligns across 8 bases. Trimming removed 5 bases from V and 2 bases from J; junction bases left unmatched: 11. CDR3 size: 17 residues. Germline CDR1 LNHDA, CDR2 SQIVND (reference sequence). The CDR3 coding sequence is TGTGCCAGTAGTTTGCGGGACAGGTACTCCCCCTACAATGAGCAGTTCTTC. Translating gives CASSLRDRYSPYNEQFF.

The chain couples TRBV19 to TRBJ2-5; the D gene is possibly TRBD2 (5 bases). The V gene lost 4 bases and the J gene lost 2 bases, with 17 bases spanning the gap. CDR1 and CDR2 (germline): LNHDA, SQIVND (reference sequence). CDR3 length: 16 residues. The CDR3 sequence: CASSKDLGLLQETQYF. The CDR3 DNA sequence: TGTGCCAGTAGTAAAGACCTCGGACTGCTTCAAGAGACCCAGTACTTC.

V and J are TRBV28 and TRBJ2-5; tentatively, D is TRBD1 (6 bases). Germline assignment: CDR1 MDHEN and CDR2 SYDVKM. Trimming removed 6 bases from V and 5 bases from J, with 22 bases in between. The CDR3 length is 16 residues. This CDR3 is CASRSRDTLSGETQYF. For the CDR3, the DNA is TGTGCCAGCAGGTCCCGGGACACACTCTCGGGTGAGACCCAGTACTTC.

V usage is TRBV24-1 and J usage is TRBJ1-2; D is ambiguous. Per the germline V gene, CDR1 is KGHDR and CDR2 is SFDVKD. Trimming stripped 4 bases from V and 6 bases from J, with 8 bases between. The CDR3 extends over 12 amino acids. The CDR3 DNA is TGTGCCACCAGTGACTGGCAGGATGGCTACACCTTC. Protein sequence: CATSDWQDGYTF.

V and J are TRBV7-7 and TRBJ1-2; perhaps TRBD1 as D (6 bases). Trimming stripped 5 bases from V and 0 bases from J, with 16 bases between. This CDR3 is built from 16 residues. CDR1 is SSHAT and CDR2 is FNYEAQ in the germline V gene (reference sequence). The CDR3 protein is CASSPTDRLSNYGYTF. CDR3 DNA: TGTGCCAGCAGCCCTACCGACAGGCTCTCTAACTATGGCTACACCTTC.

V usage is TRBV27 and J usage is TRBJ1-2; 7 bases map to TRBD1. Trimming at V came to 6 bases and at J to 3 bases, leaving 4 bases not matched to a gene. Germline CDR1 and CDR2: MNHEY and SMNVEV (reference sequence). The CDR3 runs to 13 residues. This CDR3 reads CASRRTGDYGYTF. In DNA, the CDR3 is TGTGCCAGCAGAAGAACAGGGGACTATGGCTACACCTTC.

Worth noting for this clone: Sequence at one end of the junction differs from germline and may be a read error. The same CDR3 can be traced to other DNA sequences in this sample. The chain has TRBV4-3 and TRBJ2-3, with D tentatively TRBD1 (6 bases). The CDR3 spans 16 residues. From germline, CDR1 is LGHNA and CDR2 YSLEER. CDR3 bases: TGCGCCAGCAGCCAAGTGGGCAGGGGTTTAACAGATACGCAATATTTT. Protein sequence: CASSQVGRGLTDTQYF.

This clone was recorded many times. The chain has TRBV19 and TRBJ1-5; D not certain. The germline V gene has CDR1 LNHDA and CDR2 SQIVND (reference sequence). The CDR3 is made up of 18 amino acids. The V end was cut by 3 bases, the J end by 0 bases, with 18 bases between. CDR3 region: CASSISRVGGYSNQPQHF. The CDR3 DNA is TGTGCCAGTAGTATCTCTAGGGTCGGAGGATATAGCAATCAGCCCCAGCATTTT.

This chain joins TRBV5-8 and TRBJ2-7; 8 nucleotides agree with TRBD1. Germline-derived CDR1 and CDR2 are SGHTS and YDEGEE. The ends lost 4 bases at V and 7 bases at J; junction bases unmatched: 7. This CDR3 has 13 residues. CDR3 amino acids: CASSPPDRVEQYF. CDR3 in DNA: TGTGCCAGCAGCCCCCCGGACAGGGTAGAGCAGTACTTC.

This clone came up once. The gene calls are TRBV5-1 and TRBJ2-5, with D perhaps matching TRBD1 (8 bases). This CDR3 comprises 17 residues. Germline V CDR1 and CDR2: SGHRS, YFSETQ. V was trimmed by 4 bases and J by 5 bases, leaving 24 bases between them. The CDR3 is CASSRGQGQGGAETQYF. As DNA, the CDR3 is TGCGCCAGCAGCCGAGGACAGGGTCAGGGAGGGGCCGAGACCCAGTACTTC. Variable domain in full (rest from reference TRBV5-1 and TRBJ2-5): KAGVTQTPRYLIKTRGQQVTLSCSPISGHRSVSWYQQTPGQGLQFLFEYFSETQRNKGNFPGRFSGRQFSNSRSEMNVSTLELGDSALYLCASSRGQGQGGAETQYFGPGTRLLVL.

The rearrangement uses TRBV6-1 and TRBJ1-2; 7 nucleotides line up with TRBD1. Germline trimming cut 3 bases from V and 4 bases from J; bases unmatched to any gene: 8. Germline V gives CDR1 MNHNS, CDR2 SASEGT. CDR3 length: 15 residues. CDR3 sequence (DNA): TGTGCCAGCAGTGACCGCCGGGACAGCACCTATGGCTACACCTTC. Translating gives CASSDRRDSTYGYTF.

V is TRBV3-1 (or the pseudogene TRBV3-2) and J is TRBJ1-5; no reliable D call. The germline V gene has CDR1 LGHDT and CDR2 YNNKEL (reference sequence). Trimming stripped 1 base from V and 4 bases from J, with 8 bases between. The CDR3 consists of 14 residues. Here the CDR3 reads CASSQGVENQPQHF. CDR3 DNA: TGTGCCAGCAGCCAAGGGGTGGAGAATCAGCCCCAGCATTTT.

The V call is TRBV3-1 (or the pseudogene TRBV3-2), the J call TRBJ1-2; 7 bases line up with TRBD1. The CDR3 sequence is 15 residues long. Germline values: CDR1 LGHDT, CDR2 YNNKEL (reference sequence). J gave up 7 bases and V 4 bases, and 12 bases lay outside the gene matches. This CDR3 is CASSPAGLGGSGYTF. The CDR3 nucleotides are TGTGCCAGCAGCCCCGCGGGATTAGGGGGCAGTGGCTACACCTTC.

The chain carries TRBV7-2 and TRBJ2-3; D is perhaps TRBD2 (6 bases). Germline V CDR1 and CDR2: SGHTA, FQGNSA. The CDR3 has 14 amino acids. V was cut by 3 bases and J by 5 bases, with 12 bases left in between. CDR3 nucleotide sequence: TGTGCCAGCAGCTTCCGCGGGGTTCGAGATACGCAGTATTTT. Protein product: CASSFRGVRDTQYF.

This chain joins TRBV7-2 and TRBJ1-1; D is ambiguous. This CDR3 has 13 amino acids. Germline values: CDR1 SGHTA, CDR2 FQGNSA. The V gene lost 1 base and the J gene lost 7 bases, with 10 bases spanning the gap. CDR3 region: CASSLVTRGEAFF. CDR3 DNA sequence: TGTGCCAGCAGCTTAGTTACGCGGGGTGAAGCTTTCTTT.

This chain connects TRBV4-1 to TRBJ2-3, with 11 bases fitting TRBD2. Looked up from germline, CDR1 is MGHRA and CDR2 is YSYEKL. V shed 5 bases and J 5 bases; nucleotides not matched to a gene: 12. CDR3 size: 17 residues. CDR3 protein: CASSSTSGGPEEDTQYF. As DNA, the CDR3 is TGCGCCAGCAGCTCAACTAGCGGGGGCCCCGAGGAAGATACGCAGTATTTT.